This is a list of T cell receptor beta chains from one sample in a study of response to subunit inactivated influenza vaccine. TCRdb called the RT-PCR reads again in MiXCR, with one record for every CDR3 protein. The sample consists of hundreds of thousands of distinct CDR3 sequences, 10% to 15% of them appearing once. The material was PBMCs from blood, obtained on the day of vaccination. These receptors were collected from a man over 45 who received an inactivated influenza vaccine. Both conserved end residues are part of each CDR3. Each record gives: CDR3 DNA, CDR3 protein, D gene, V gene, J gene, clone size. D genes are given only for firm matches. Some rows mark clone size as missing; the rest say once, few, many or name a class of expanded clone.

cdr3_nt: TGTGCCAGCAGTAAAATTAGCGGGGGCCAAGATACGAACACCGGGGAGCTGTTTTTT
cdr3_aa: CASSKISGGQDTNTGELFF
d_call: TRBD2
v_call: TRBV27
j_call: TRBJ2-2
clone_size: many

cdr3_nt: TGCGCCAGCAGCCAAGGAGGCAGGGGGCGCGGGGGCTACACCTTC
cdr3_aa: CASSQGGRGRGGYTF
d_call: TRBD1
v_call: TRBV4-1
j_call: TRBJ1-2
clone_size: -

cdr3_nt: TGTGCCAGCAGCTTAGTGGCCGGGTTAAATGAAAAACTGTTTTTT
cdr3_aa: CASSLVAGLNEKLFF
d_call: -
v_call: TRBV7-2
j_call: TRBJ1-4
clone_size: -

cdr3_nt: TGTGCCAGCAGTTGGACAGGGGTGGTAGAGACCCAGTACTTC
cdr3_aa: CASSWTGVVETQYF
d_call: TRBD1
v_call: TRBV11-2
j_call: TRBJ2-5
clone_size: -

cdr3_nt: TGTGCCAGCAGTTTATCAGGGGTGGGGGATACGCAGTATTTT
cdr3_aa: CASSLSGVGDTQYF
d_call: -
v_call: TRBV27
j_call: TRBJ2-3
clone_size: -

cdr3_nt: TGCAGTGCTAGAGACCCATCCCGGGGGAAAGACTACGAGCAGTACTTC
cdr3_aa: CSARDPSRGKDYEQYF
d_call: -
v_call: TRBV20-1
j_call: TRBJ2-7
clone_size: many

cdr3_nt: TGTGCCAGCAGTTCCATTGCCGGGGCTAATGAAAAACTGTTTTTT
cdr3_aa: CASSSIAGANEKLFF
d_call: -
v_call: TRBV12-3/TRBV12-4
j_call: TRBJ1-4
clone_size: few

cdr3_nt: TGTGCCAGCAGTTTCAAGACACTGAACACTGAAGCTTTCTTT
cdr3_aa: CASSFKTLNTEAFF
d_call: -
v_call: TRBV12-3/TRBV12-4
j_call: TRBJ1-1
clone_size: few

cdr3_nt: TGTGCCAGCAGCTTCTCGCCTCCTTTTCAGTACTTC
cdr3_aa: CASSFSPPFQYF
d_call: -
v_call: TRBV7-2
j_call: TRBJ2-7
clone_size: -

cdr3_nt: TGCGCCAGCAGCTCCGGGACAGGGTTCCCCAATGAAAAACTGTTTTTT
cdr3_aa: CASSSGTGFPNEKLFF
d_call: TRBD1
v_call: TRBV5-1
j_call: TRBJ1-4
clone_size: -

cdr3_nt: TGCAGTGCTAGCCCAATTACTAGCGGAACCCAAGAGACCCAGTACTTC
cdr3_aa: CSASPITSGTQETQYF
d_call: TRBD2
v_call: TRBV20-1
j_call: TRBJ2-5
clone_size: few

cdr3_nt: TGTGCCAGCAGCCCCGGACTAGCGGGACGTAATGAGCAGTTCTTC
cdr3_aa: CASSPGLAGRNEQFF
d_call: TRBD2
v_call: TRBV3-1
j_call: TRBJ2-1
clone_size: few

cdr3_nt: TGTGCCATCAGTGATCGATCAACACAGGGCTCCGATATAGTACGGCAGTACTTC
cdr3_aa: CAISDRSTQGSDIVRQYF
d_call: -
v_call: TRBV10-3
j_call: TRBJ2-7
clone_size: -

cdr3_nt: TGTGCCAGCAGCTTAGCAGGGGTTCTTCAGCCCCAGCATTTT
cdr3_aa: CASSLAGVLQPQHF
d_call: -
v_call: TRBV7-9
j_call: TRBJ1-5
clone_size: few

cdr3_nt: TGTGCCAGCAGTACCATTGACAGGGTGAAGAACACCGGGGAGCTGTTTTTT
cdr3_aa: CASSTIDRVKNTGELFF
d_call: TRBD1
v_call: TRBV2
j_call: TRBJ2-2
clone_size: -

cdr3_nt: TGTGCCAGCAGCTTATATCGTCAGGGAAAAGGCGAGCAGTACTTC
cdr3_aa: CASSLYRQGKGEQYF
d_call: -
v_call: TRBV7-2
j_call: TRBJ2-7
clone_size: -

cdr3_nt: TGCAGGTGCCGGGGGAGCACAGATACGCAGTATTTT
cdr3_aa: CRCRGSTDTQYF
d_call: -
v_call: TRBV20-1
j_call: TRBJ2-3
clone_size: few

cdr3_nt: TGTGCCAGCAGCTTGGTGAACCAGCACTTTTATGGCTACACCTTC
cdr3_aa: CASSLVNQHFYGYTF
d_call: -
v_call: TRBV5-6
j_call: TRBJ1-2
clone_size: -

cdr3_nt: TGTGCCAGCAGCTTGTATGCAATTCGCGCTGAAGCTTTCTTT
cdr3_aa: CASSLYAIRAEAFF
d_call: -
v_call: TRBV11-2
j_call: TRBJ1-1
clone_size: many

cdr3_nt: TGTGCCAGCAGCTTCGGACAGGGTGTAACCTACGAGCAGTACTTC
cdr3_aa: CASSFGQGVTYEQYF
d_call: TRBD1
v_call: TRBV7-8
j_call: TRBJ2-7
clone_size: few

cdr3_nt: TGTGCCAGCAGCGTGGACAAGGGGCGCTTCGGGGAAGCTTTCTTT
cdr3_aa: CASSVDKGRFGEAFF
d_call: -
v_call: TRBV7-2
j_call: TRBJ1-1
clone_size: -

cdr3_nt: TGTGCCAGCAGTTACTCGACGAGAGGAAAACCACCCCTCCACTTT
cdr3_aa: CASSYSTRGKPPLHF
d_call: -
v_call: TRBV6-2/TRBV6-3
j_call: TRBJ1-6
clone_size: few

cdr3_nt: TGTGCCACCAGCAGTCGGGACCACAAGTACAATGAGCAGTTCTTC
cdr3_aa: CATSSRDHKYNEQFF
d_call: -
v_call: TRBV15
j_call: TRBJ2-1
clone_size: -

cdr3_nt: TGTGCCAGCAGCCCCCGGGGCCTGATCGATTCACCCCTCCACTTT
cdr3_aa: CASSPRGLIDSPLHF
d_call: -
v_call: TRBV11-1
j_call: TRBJ1-6
clone_size: few

cdr3_nt: TGTGCCAGCTCACCACCGACGGGGGCAGATACGCAGTATTTT
cdr3_aa: CASSPPTGADTQYF
d_call: -
v_call: TRBV18
j_call: TRBJ2-3
clone_size: -

cdr3_nt: TGTGCCAGTAGTATAATGCCGGCTAGAACCTACAATGAGCAGTTCTTC
cdr3_aa: CASSIMPARTYNEQFF
d_call: -
v_call: TRBV19
j_call: TRBJ2-1
clone_size: few

cdr3_nt: TGCAGCTCATCCCGGGGATTGGAGACCCAGTACTTC
cdr3_aa: CSSSRGLETQYF
d_call: -
v_call: TRBV20-1
j_call: TRBJ2-5
clone_size: many

cdr3_nt: TGCGCCAGCAGCCTCCCATTATGGAGACAACGGGGCGGGGAGCTGTTTTTT
cdr3_aa: CASSLPLWRQRGGELFF
d_call: -
v_call: TRBV4-1
j_call: TRBJ2-2
clone_size: few

cdr3_nt: TGCAGTGCAGGGGGGGCTAGCGGGAGCACAGATACGCAGTATTTT
cdr3_aa: CSAGGASGSTDTQYF
d_call: TRBD2
v_call: TRBV20-1
j_call: TRBJ2-3
clone_size: few

cdr3_nt: TGCGCCAGCAGCTCCCTAATCTCGGATACGCAGTATTTT
cdr3_aa: CASSSLISDTQYF
d_call: -
v_call: TRBV5-1
j_call: TRBJ2-3
clone_size: many

cdr3_nt: TGCAGTGCTAGAGATTGGCTAGCGGAGCCCCCCCCCTACGAGCAGTACTTC
cdr3_aa: CSARDWLAEPPPYEQYF
d_call: TRBD2
v_call: TRBV20-1
j_call: TRBJ2-7
clone_size: few

cdr3_nt: TGTGCCAGCAGCTTCAGACAGGGGGTGAGCACAGATACGCAGTATTTT
cdr3_aa: CASSFRQGVSTDTQYF
d_call: TRBD1
v_call: TRBV7-2
j_call: TRBJ2-3
clone_size: -

cdr3_nt: TGTGCCACCAGACCTAGGGAGTTCAATCAGCCCCAGCATTTT
cdr3_aa: CATRPREFNQPQHF
d_call: -
v_call: TRBV15
j_call: TRBJ1-5
clone_size: -

cdr3_nt: TGTGCCAGCAGCTTAGGGATCAGGGATCAAGAGACCCAGTACTTC
cdr3_aa: CASSLGIRDQETQYF
d_call: -
v_call: TRBV7-2
j_call: TRBJ2-5
clone_size: many

cdr3_nt: TGTGCCAGCAGCCCCGGGACAGGGAACCTCTTTGGAAACACCATATATTTT
cdr3_aa: CASSPGTGNLFGNTIYF
d_call: TRBD1
v_call: TRBV7-2
j_call: TRBJ1-3
clone_size: -

cdr3_nt: TGTGCCAGCAGTTCTGGACTAGCGGGGGGGCATGTGTTCTTC
cdr3_aa: CASSSGLAGGHVFF
d_call: TRBD2
v_call: TRBV27
j_call: TRBJ2-1
clone_size: -

cdr3_nt: TGTGCCAGCAGCTTAGGCCCTTTCCTAGCGGGTCCTTACAATGAGCAGTTCTTC
cdr3_aa: CASSLGPFLAGPYNEQFF
d_call: TRBD2
v_call: TRBV7-6
j_call: TRBJ2-1
clone_size: -

cdr3_nt: TGTGCCAGCAGCTTAACCCCTAGGAAAGATACGCAGTATTTT
cdr3_aa: CASSLTPRKDTQYF
d_call: -
v_call: TRBV7-2
j_call: TRBJ2-3
clone_size: few

cdr3_nt: TGTGCCACCAGTCCAGGTTATCCCCCTTCCAATGAGCAGTTCTTC
cdr3_aa: CATSPGYPPSNEQFF
d_call: -
v_call: TRBV24-1
j_call: TRBJ2-1
clone_size: -

cdr3_nt: TGCGCCAGCAGCTTGCTAGAAACGGGCAATGAGCAGTTCTTC
cdr3_aa: CASSLLETGNEQFF
d_call: -
v_call: TRBV5-1
j_call: TRBJ2-1
clone_size: -

cdr3_nt: TGTGCCAGCAACTCTAACTATGGCTACACCTTC
cdr3_aa: CASNSNYGYTF
d_call: -
v_call: TRBV28
j_call: TRBJ1-2
clone_size: few

cdr3_nt: TGTGCCAGCAGTCAGGACAGGGGGCTTGGCTACACCTTC
cdr3_aa: CASSQDRGLGYTF
d_call: TRBD1
v_call: TRBV12-3/TRBV12-4
j_call: TRBJ1-2
clone_size: -

cdr3_nt: TGTGCCAGCAGTCAATCGGACAGGGGCCAAGAGACCCAGTACTTC
cdr3_aa: CASSQSDRGQETQYF
d_call: TRBD1
v_call: TRBV6-1
j_call: TRBJ2-5
clone_size: -

cdr3_nt: TGTGCCAGCAGTATCCCCCCCGGTCAGCCCCAGCATTTT
cdr3_aa: CASSIPPGQPQHF
d_call: -
v_call: TRBV12-3/TRBV12-4
j_call: TRBJ1-5
clone_size: -

cdr3_nt: TGTGCCAGCAGTTACGGGTTTAGCAATCAGCCCCAGCATTTT
cdr3_aa: CASSYGFSNQPQHF
d_call: -
v_call: TRBV6-2/TRBV6-3
j_call: TRBJ1-5
clone_size: many

cdr3_nt: TGCAGCGTTGAAGTGGGGGACACCTCCTACGAGCAGTACTTC
cdr3_aa: CSVEVGDTSYEQYF
d_call: -
v_call: TRBV29-1
j_call: TRBJ2-7
clone_size: few

cdr3_nt: TGCGCCAGCGGACCGGGACTAGCGGAGACCCAGTACTTC
cdr3_aa: CASGPGLAETQYF
d_call: TRBD2
v_call: TRBV4-3
j_call: TRBJ2-5
clone_size: -

cdr3_nt: TGCAGTGCTCCCGGCTTGCAGGGCACCTACAATGAGCAGTTCTTC
cdr3_aa: CSAPGLQGTYNEQFF
d_call: -
v_call: TRBV20-1
j_call: TRBJ2-1
clone_size: -

cdr3_nt: TGTGCCAGCAGCAGGGTAAACTATGGCTACACCTTC
cdr3_aa: CASSRVNYGYTF
d_call: -
v_call: TRBV28
j_call: TRBJ1-2
clone_size: once

cdr3_nt: TGTGCCAGCAGCTTGGGAAGGGGTGGTGAAAAACTGTTTTTT
cdr3_aa: CASSLGRGGEKLFF
d_call: -
v_call: TRBV11-2
j_call: TRBJ1-4
clone_size: few

cdr3_nt: TGTGCCAGCAGCCAAGTGGTAGCGGGGATCCAAGAGACCCAGTACTTC
cdr3_aa: CASSQVVAGIQETQYF
d_call: TRBD2
v_call: TRBV4-2
j_call: TRBJ2-5
clone_size: few